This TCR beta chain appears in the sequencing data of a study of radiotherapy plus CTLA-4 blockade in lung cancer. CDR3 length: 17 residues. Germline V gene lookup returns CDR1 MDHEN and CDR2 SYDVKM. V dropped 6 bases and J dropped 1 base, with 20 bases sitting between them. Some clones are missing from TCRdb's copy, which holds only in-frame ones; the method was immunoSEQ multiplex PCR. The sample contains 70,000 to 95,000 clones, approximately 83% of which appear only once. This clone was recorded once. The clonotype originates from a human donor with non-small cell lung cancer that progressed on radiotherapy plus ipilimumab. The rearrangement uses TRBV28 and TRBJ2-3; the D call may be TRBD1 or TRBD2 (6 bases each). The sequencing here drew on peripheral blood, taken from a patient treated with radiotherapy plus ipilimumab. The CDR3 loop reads CASSPPGQWGGTDTQYF. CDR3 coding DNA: TGTGCCAGCAGCCCCCCCGGACAGTGGGGGGGCACAGATACGCAGTATTTT.